A selection of T cell receptor beta chains follows, all from one sample in a study of T cells in Graves' hyperthyroidism and ophthalmopathy. MiXCR, run by TCRdb on the multiplex PCR reads, gives a single entry per CDR3 protein. The sample records more than 500,000 distinct CDR3 sequences, 16% being singletons. The specimen sequenced was blood. Receptors originate from a woman aged 30 to 39 with Graves' ophthalmopathy. The CDR3 runs from the conserved cysteine through the conserved F or W. D genes are given only for firm matches. A clone size is listed for some rows: how often the clone was seen (once, few, many), or a class if it is expanded.

>-|TRBV4-2|-|TRBJ2-7
CASSKQGDEQYF
TGTGCCAGCAGCAAACAGGGTGACGAGCAGTACTTC
>TRBD1|TRBV6-2/TRBV6-3|-|TRBJ2-4
CASSPYRGQYKNIQYF
TGTGCCAGCAGTCCCTACAGGGGCCAGTACAAAAACATTCAGTACTTC
>-|TRBV28|many|TRBJ1-1
CASSQGRPGSEAFF
TGTGCCAGCAGCCAGGGACGGCCAGGGTCTGAAGCTTTCTTT
>TRBD1|TRBV25-1|many|TRBJ1-2
CASNTPSGTDFYGYTF
TGTGCCAGCAATACTCCATCCGGGACAGATTTCTATGGCTACACCTTC
>-|TRBV7-9|-|TRBJ2-7
CASSLTSASEQYF
TGTGCCAGCAGCTTAACTTCGGCAAGCGAGCAGTACTTC
>TRBD2|TRBV6-2/TRBV6-3|many|TRBJ2-1
CASSYDLLRDYTYNEQFF
TGTGCCAGCAGTTACGACTTACTCCGGGACTACACCTACAATGAGCAGTTCTTC
>-|TRBV2|many|TRBJ1-2
CASALTRDGYTF
TGTGCCAGTGCCCTCACCCGCGATGGCTACACCTTC
>-|TRBV7-2|few|TRBJ1-5
CASSPHSGSNQPQHF
TGTGCCAGCAGCCCACATTCCGGTAGCAATCAGCCCCAGCATTTT
>-|TRBV28|many|TRBJ2-3
CASSHRVDTQYF
TGTGCCAGCAGCCACAGGGTAGATACGCAGTATTTT
>TRBD1|TRBV4-3|few|TRBJ2-6
CASSQKTQGQGTGWANVLTF
TGCGCCAGCAGCCAAAAAACCCAAGGACAGGGGACAGGGTGGGCCAACGTCCTGACTTTC
>-|TRBV19|-|TRBJ1-5
CASRQDRSNQPQHF
TGTGCCAGTCGACAGGACAGAAGCAATCAGCCCCAGCATTTT
>-|TRBV28|many|TRBJ1-1
CASGGNTEAFF
TGTGCCAGCGGGGGGAACACTGAAGCTTTCTTT
>-|TRBV18|-|TRBJ1-6
CASSPGTDNNSPLHF
TGTGCCAGCTCACCGGGAACAGATAATAATTCACCCCTCCACTTT
>TRBD1|TRBV7-8|many|TRBJ2-1
CASSSGTGANNEQFF
TGTGCCAGCAGCTCCGGGACAGGGGCCAATAACGAGCAGTTCTTC
>-|TRBV2|many|TRBJ2-6
CASRIQGSGANVLTF
TGTGCCAGCAGGATTCAGGGCTCTGGGGCCAACGTCCTGACTTTC
>-|TRBV6-1|few|TRBJ2-1
CASRTLGGGEEQFF
TGTGCCAGCAGGACCCTCGGCGGGGGCGAAGAGCAGTTCTTC
>-|TRBV12-3/TRBV12-4|many|TRBJ2-7
CASSFRSRTYEQYF
TGTGCCAGCAGTTTTAGGTCCAGAACCTACGAGCAGTACTTC
>-|TRBV2|many|TRBJ2-6
CASREDGGAQSGANVLTF
TGTGCCAGCAGGGAAGACGGGGGCGCCCAGTCTGGGGCCAACGTCCTGACTTTC
>TRBD2|TRBV4-3|-|TRBJ2-1
CASSPGTSEFTEQFF
TGCGCCAGCAGCCCCGGGACTAGCGAGTTTACTGAGCAGTTCTTC
>-|TRBV6-2/TRBV6-3|-|TRBJ1-6
CASSPRTPYNSPLHF
TGTGCCAGCAGCCCGAGGACACCTTATAATTCACCCCTCCACTTT
>-|TRBV9|-|TRBJ1-6
CASSVGGGSPLHF
TGTGCCAGCAGCGTAGGGGGAGGCTCACCCCTCCACTTT
>-|TRBV3-1|many|TRBJ2-7
CASSPRSGAITYEQYF
TGTGCCAGCAGCCCACGTAGCGGAGCCATTACCTACGAGCAGTACTTC
>-|TRBV7-3|many|TRBJ1-5
CASSLTGHPNQPQHF
TGTGCCAGCAGCTTAACAGGACACCCCAATCAGCCCCAGCATTTT
>-|TRBV6-1|few|TRBJ1-2
CASSRGNFNYGYTF
TGTGCCAGCAGCAGAGGGAATTTTAACTATGGCTACACCTTC
>-|TRBV18|many|TRBJ2-1
CASSPSKNNEQFF
TGTGCCAGCTCACCAAGTAAAAACAATGAGCAGTTCTTC
>-|TRBV6-2/TRBV6-3|-|TRBJ1-5
CAACSRGSNQPQHF
TGTGCCGCCTGTTCGAGGGGAAGCAATCAGCCCCAGCATTTT
>-|TRBV28|many|TRBJ2-7
CASSFYASRLAHEQYF
TGTGCCAGCAGTTTTTACGCCTCTAGGCTAGCCCACGAGCAGTACTTC
>TRBD2|TRBV28|many|TRBJ2-3
CASSSGRVADTQYF
TGTGCCAGCAGTAGCGGGAGGGTTGCAGATACGCAGTATTTT
>TRBD1|TRBV11-2|-|TRBJ1-4
CASSYTGTGEPGEKLFF
TGTGCCAGCAGCTACACCGGGACAGGGGAGCCAGGTGAAAAACTGTTTTTT
>-|TRBV27|many|TRBJ1-2
CASSLATEGYGYTF
TGTGCCAGCAGTTTAGCGACGGAGGGCTATGGCTACACCTTC
>-|TRBV6-2/TRBV6-3|-|TRBJ2-1
CATGSGLGYNEQFF
TGTGCCACCGGGTCGGGACTGGGCTACAATGAGCAGTTCTTC
>-|TRBV25-1|-|TRBJ1-2
CASNAVRGGYTF
TGTGCCAGCAACGCGGTCCGAGGGGGCTACACCTTC
>-|TRBV4-1|few|TRBJ1-6
CASSPIHPLSPLHF
TGCGCCAGCAGCCCGATCCACCCCTTGTCACCCCTCCACTTT
>-|TRBV20-1|many|TRBJ2-3
CSASGTNTDTQYF
TGCAGTGCTAGCGGGACGAACACAGATACGCAGTATTTT
>TRBD2|TRBV20-1|many|TRBJ2-3
CSAGTGTSGGADTQYF
TGCAGTGCGGGGACCGGGACTAGCGGGGGGGCAGATACGCAGTATTTT
>-|TRBV24-1|few|TRBJ2-2
CATSDLIQGRSTGELFF
TGTGCCACCAGTGACCTTATACAGGGACGGAGCACCGGGGAGCTGTTTTTT
>-|TRBV20-1|-|TRBJ1-1
CSAKGWVNTEAFF
TGCAGTGCAAAGGGGTGGGTGAACACTGAAGCTTTCTTT
>TRBD1|TRBV5-1|few|TRBJ1-1
CASRTGDPNTEAFF
TGCGCCAGCAGAACAGGGGACCCGAACACTGAAGCTTTCTTT
>TRBD1|TRBV28|many|TRBJ1-2
CATVTGQDYGYTF
TGTGCCACCGTGACGGGACAGGACTATGGCTACACCTTC
>TRBD1|TRBV20-1|many|TRBJ2-4
CSATETGGENIQYF
TGCAGTGCTACGGAGACAGGGGGCGAAAACATTCAGTACTTC
>TRBD2|TRBV4-2|few|TRBJ2-2
CASSQDPGLAGGPMNTGELFF
TGTGCCAGCAGCCAAGACCCGGGACTAGCGGGAGGGCCAATGAACACCGGGGAGCTGTTTTTT
>-|TRBV11-3|-|TRBJ2-5
CASSWGTAGTQYF
TGTGCCAGCAGCTGGGGGACAGCGGGGACCCAGTACTTC
>-|TRBV20-1|-|TRBJ1-6
CSAIPPGASGSPLHF
TGCAGTGCTATTCCCCCAGGGGCGTCGGGTTCACCCCTCCACTTT
>TRBD2|TRBV6-6|many|TRBJ2-2
CASSYRGLPNTGELFF
TGTGCCAGCAGTTACCGGGGACTACCGAACACCGGGGAGCTGTTTTTT
>-|TRBV5-1|few|TRBJ2-2
CASSLAQSTGELFF
TGCGCCAGCAGCTTGGCGCAGAGTACCGGGGAGCTGTTTTTT
>-|TRBV6-2/TRBV6-3|few|TRBJ2-7
CASSYGLWDYEQYF
TGTGCCAGCAGTTACGGTCTGTGGGATTACGAGCAGTACTTC
>TRBD1|TRBV30|many|TRBJ1-2
CAWRGQLLSGYTF
TGTGCCTGGAGGGGACAGTTATTATCTGGCTACACCTTC
>-|TRBV6-1|-|TRBJ2-7
CASSPRPRSYEQYF
TGTGCCAGCAGTCCTCGTCCCCGTTCCTACGAGCAGTACTTC
>TRBD1|TRBV28|few|TRBJ2-7
CASRNAGTGTPEQYF
TGTGCCAGCAGAAACGCCGGGACAGGGACACCCGAGCAGTACTTC
>-|TRBV20-1|-|TRBJ2-7
CSAGRQSPYEQYF
TGCAGTGCAGGAAGACAGTCTCCCTACGAGCAGTACTTC
>-|TRBV11-2|many|TRBJ2-1
CASSLRSGVWDEQFF
TGTGCCAGCAGCTTACGATCCGGGGTTTGGGATGAGCAGTTCTTC
>-|TRBV2|many|TRBJ1-2
CASSEEGDYGYTF
TGTGCCAGCAGTGAAGAGGGAGACTATGGCTACACCTTC
>TRBD2|TRBV20-1|many|TRBJ2-7
CSAGAKRESYEQYF
TGCAGTGCTGGGGCAAAGCGGGAGTCCTACGAGCAGTACTTC
>TRBD1|TRBV2|many|TRBJ1-1
CASRTSGTDEAFF
TGTGCCAGCAGGACCTCCGGGACAGATGAAGCTTTCTTT
>TRBD2|TRBV20-1|-|TRBJ2-7
CSARDPGTSGLLNSYEQYF
TGCAGTGCTAGAGATCCCGGGACTAGCGGACTATTAAACTCCTACGAGCAGTACTTC
>-|TRBV6-2/TRBV6-3|many|TRBJ2-7
CASSLSTGSYEQYF
TGTGCCAGCAGTCTATCGACAGGTTCCTACGAGCAGTACTTC
>TRBD1|TRBV12-3/TRBV12-4|many|TRBJ2-7
CASRTGAGSSYEQYF
TGTGCCAGCAGGACAGGGGCGGGCAGCTCCTACGAGCAGTACTTC
>TRBD1|TRBV7-9|few|TRBJ2-7
CASSSSGTGDKEQYF
TGTGCCAGCAGCTCAAGTGGGACAGGGGACAAGGAGCAGTACTTC
>TRBD1|TRBV5-5|few|TRBJ1-2
CASSLIDREGNYGYTF
TGTGCCAGCAGCTTGATCGACAGGGAGGGTAACTATGGCTACACCTTC
>-|TRBV12-3/TRBV12-4|many|TRBJ1-3
CASSSGTHVSGNTIYF
TGTGCCAGCAGCTCCGGGACGCACGTCTCTGGAAACACCATATATTTT